Following are 10 T cell receptor beta chains from one sample sequenced in a study of blood T cell repertoires in COVID-19. Some clones are missing from TCRdb's copy, which holds only in-frame ones; the method was immunoSEQ multiplex PCR. The sample lists roughly 320,000 clones, about 87% occurring once. The material sequenced was peripheral blood. The receptors derive from a woman aged 50 to 60 with COVID-19, enrolled during active disease.

The genes are TRBV7-6 and TRBJ2-3; TRBD2 agrees at 11 bases. V trimming: 3 bases; J trimming: 6 bases; junction bases outside the gene matches: 5. CDR3 length: 15 amino acids. Germline V gene data show CDR1 as SGHVS and CDR2 as FNYEAQ. CDR3 protein: CASSFPGLAVDTQYF. The CDR3 DNA reads TGTGCCAGCAGCTTTCCGGGACTAGCGGTTGATACGCAGTATTTT. Drawing the rest from reference TRBV7-6 and TRBJ2-3, the complete variable domain is GAGVSQSPRYKVTKRGQDVALRCDPISGHVSLYWYRQALGQGPEFLTYFNYEAQQDKSGLPNDRFSAERPEGSISTLTIQRTEQRDSAMYRCASSFPGLAVDTQYFGPGTRLTVL.

The V gene is TRBV6-1, the J gene TRBJ2-4; weak D call: TRBD2 (6 bases). There are 18 residues in the CDR3. Germline V gene sequence: CDR1 MNHNS, CDR2 SASEGT. V lost 2 bases and J lost 0, with 17 bases in between. CDR3 protein: CASSERWGSGVAKNIQYF. The CDR3 DNA reads as TGTGCCAGCAGTGAACGATGGGGGTCGGGGGTAGCCAAAAACATTCAGTACTTC.

The chain employs TRBV7-9 and TRBJ1-6, with 7 bases aligning to TRBD1. V shed 5 bases and J 7 bases; nucleotides not matched to a gene: 5. Germline V gene lookup returns CDR1 SEHNR and CDR2 FQNEAQ (reference sequence). The CDR3 covers 14 residues. In DNA form, the CDR3 reads TGTGCCAGCAGCCCGACAGGGTTCAATTCACCCCTCCACTTT. Translated: CASSPTGFNSPLHF. Drawing the rest from reference TRBV7-9 and TRBJ1-6, the complete variable domain is DTGVSQNPRHKITKRGQNVTFRCDPISEHNRLYWYRQTLGQGPEFLTYFQNEAQLEKSRLLSDRFSAERPKGSFSTLEIQRTEQGDSAMYLCASSPTGFNSPLHFGNGTRLTVT.

This chain uses TRBV7-2 with TRBJ2-3; TRBD2 aligns across 10 bases. The CDR3 covers 15 residues. The germline V gene encodes CDR1 SGHTA and CDR2 FQGNSA. Trimming cost V 2 bases and J 4 bases; bases outside gene matches: 3. In DNA form, the CDR3 reads TGTGCCAGCAGCTTATCTAGCGGGAGCGCAGATACGCAGTATTTT. Translating gives CASSLSSGSADTQYF.

This clone was counted only a few times. The chain combines TRBV3-1 (or the pseudogene TRBV3-2) with TRBJ2-1, with D hard to call. The CDR3 length is 14 residues. Germline V gives CDR1 LGHDT, CDR2 YNNKEL (reference sequence). Trimming took off 1 base at V and 6 bases at J, with 10 bases between the two ends. The CDR3 spells CASSQGLLINEQFF. DNA for the CDR3: TGTGCCAGCAGCCAAGGGCTCCTCATCAATGAGCAGTTCTTC.

V gene TRBV2 combines with J gene TRBJ2-3, with 8 nucleotides matching TRBD2. Per germline, CDR1 SNHLY and CDR2 FYNNEI. The CDR3 sequence is 14 residues long. J gave up 1 base and V 5 bases, and 2 bases lay outside the gene matches. The DNA of the CDR3 is TGTGCCAGCAGTCGGCGGGAGGGCACAGATACGCAGTATTTT. The encoded protein is CASSRREGTDTQYF.

V gene TRBV12-5 combines with J gene TRBJ1-5, with 8 nucleotides matching TRBD1. Germline CDR1 is LGHNT and CDR2 is FRNRAP. There are 13 residues in the CDR3. The DNA of the CDR3 is TGTGCAAGCCAGGGGGCCCGCAATCAGCCCCAGCATTTT. Amino acids: CASQGARNQPQHF.

The rearrangement joins TRBV19 to TRBJ2-7; D is perhaps TRBD1 (6 bases). Germline V lookup: CDR1 LNHDA, CDR2 SQIVND (reference sequence). The V and J ends lost 5 bases and 5 bases respectively, with 16 bases between them. CDR3 length: 14 amino acids. CDR3: CASSPGARYHEQYF. CDR3 coding DNA: TGTGCCAGTAGTCCAGGGGCACGATACCACGAGCAGTACTTC.

The gene calls are TRBV7-2 and TRBJ2-7, with 14 bases matching TRBD2. V lost 5 bases to trimming and J lost 0 bases; unmatched junction nucleotides: 9. Germline loops: CDR1 SGHTA, CDR2 FQGNSA. The CDR3 loop spans 18 amino acids. The CDR3 reads CASSPPGLAGGSSYEQYF. In DNA, the CDR3 is TGTGCCAGCAGCCCCCCCGGACTAGCGGGAGGAAGCTCCTACGAGCAGTACTTC. The full variable domain, completed using reference TRBV7-2 and TRBJ2-7, is GAGVSQSPSNKVTEKGKDVELRCDPISGHTALYWYRQSLGQGLEFLIYFQGNSAPDKSGLPSDRFSAERTGGSVSTLTIQRTQQEDSAVYLCASSPPGLAGGSSYEQYFGPGTRLTVT.

With respect to this clone: One end of the junction fails to match germline, which may point to a read error. The chain links TRBV7-7 to TRBJ2-7; 8 bases map to TRBD2. There are 13 residues in the CDR3. CDR1 and CDR2 (germline): SSHAT, FNYEAQ (reference sequence). The CDR3 DNA sequence: TGTGCTAGCAGCCGGGGACTAGCCTACGAGCAGTACTTC. Translated, it gives CASSRGLAYEQYF.